Below, 6 T cell receptor beta chains from the same sample are listed, as sequenced in a study of blood T cell repertoires in COVID-19. Sequenced by immunoSEQ multiplex PCR; TCRdb stores in-frame clones only, minus some. Seen here are 200,000 to 250,000 clones, around 80% observed once, and the top ten hold approximately 6%. The sequenced sample consisted of peripheral blood. These receptors were collected from a woman in her seventies with acute or convalescent COVID-19.

The genes are TRBV20-1 and TRBJ1-2; D might be TRBD1 (5 bases). Germline V lookup: CDR1 DFQATT, CDR2 SNEGSKA (reference sequence). Deletions cut 7 bases from V and 7 bases from J, with 13 bases between. The length of the CDR3 is 11 residues. CDR3 loop: CSGGGVSGYTF. The CDR3 DNA is TGCAGTGGGGGGGGTGTGAGTGGCTACACCTTC.

This clone occurred a few times. This chain connects TRBV7-2 to TRBJ1-2, with D possibly matching TRBD1 (5 bases). Trimming took 3 bases from V and 4 from J, leaving 12 bases between them. The germline V gene encodes CDR1 SGHTA and CDR2 FQGNSA. CDR3 length equals 14 residues. This chain's CDR3 is CASSFAGTFYGYTF. As DNA, the CDR3 is TGTGCCAGCAGCTTTGCAGGGACTTTCTATGGCTACACCTTC.

V usage is TRBV7-9 and J usage is TRBJ2-5; tentatively, D is TRBD2 (6 bases). Germline loops: CDR1 SEHNR, CDR2 FQNEAQ (reference sequence). V was cut by 3 bases and J by 4 bases, with 12 bases left in between. This CDR3 is built from 14 residues. The CDR3: CASSFHGSLETQYF. As DNA, the CDR3 is TGTGCCAGCAGCTTTCACGGGAGTTTAGAGACCCAGTACTTC.

This clone is a singleton in its sample. The genes are TRBV11-3 and TRBJ2-7; 10 nucleotides line up with TRBD1. J gave up 0 bases and V 4 bases, and 6 bases lay outside the gene matches. The CDR3 has 16 amino acids. Germline V gene sequence: CDR1 SGHNT, CDR2 YENEEA. The CDR3 reads CASSSGQGSGSYEQYF. The CDR3 coding sequence is TGTGCCAGCAGCTCGGGACAGGGGTCGGGCTCCTACGAGCAGTACTTC.

This clone showed up just once. This chain joins TRBV7-2 and TRBJ2-1; D may be TRBD1 (6 bases). This CDR3 is built from 12 residues. V lost 5 bases to trimming and J lost 9 bases, with 11 bases between them. Per germline, CDR1 SGHTA and CDR2 FQGNSA. The DNA for the CDR3 is TGTGCCAGCAGCCTGGGGGCGCGTGAGCAGTTCTTC. The encoded protein is CASSLGAREQFF.

This clone was counted between two and nine times. The genes are TRBV2 and TRBJ2-5; D is uncertain. V was cut by 2 bases and J by 1 base, with 8 bases left in between. Germline V gene sequence: CDR1 SNHLY, CDR2 FYNNEI. This CDR3 comprises 14 residues. This CDR3 is CASSESLGQETQYF. CDR3 in DNA: TGTGCCAGCAGTGAATCTCTAGGCCAAGAGACCCAGTACTTC.